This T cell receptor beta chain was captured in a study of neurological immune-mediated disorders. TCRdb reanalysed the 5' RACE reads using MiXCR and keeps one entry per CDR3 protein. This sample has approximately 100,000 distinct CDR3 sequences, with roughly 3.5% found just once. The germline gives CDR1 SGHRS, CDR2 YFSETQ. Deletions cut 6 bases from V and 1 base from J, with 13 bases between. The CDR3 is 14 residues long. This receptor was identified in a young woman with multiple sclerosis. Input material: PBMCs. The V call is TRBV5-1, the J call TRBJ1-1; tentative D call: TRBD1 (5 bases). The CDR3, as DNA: TGCGCCAGCAAACAGGCGTCAACGAACACTGAAGCTTTCTTT. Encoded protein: CASKQASTNTEAFF. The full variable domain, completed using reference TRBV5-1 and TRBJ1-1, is KAGVTQTPRYLIKTRGQQVTLSCSPISGHRSVSWYQQTPGQGLQFLFEYFSETQRNKGNFPGRFSGRQFSNSRSEMNVSTLELGDSALYLCASKQASTNTEAFFGQGTRLTVV.